This T cell receptor beta chain appears in the sequencing data of a study of blood T cells in healthy people across ages. A second PCR of 7 to 11 cycles used a sample-barcoded 5' primer and a J-beta primer mix. TCRdb re-analysed the 5' RACE reads in MiXCR, keeping a single row per CDR3 protein. The table includes roughly 1,700,000 distinct CDR3 sequences, about 28% detected once. Germline CDR1 reads MNHEY; CDR2 reads SVGAGI. The CDR3 length is 14 residues. The V gene lost 5 bases and the J gene lost 4 bases, with 11 bases spanning the gap. Per sample, a minimum of 6 million PBMCs were isolated. J is TRBJ1-4 and V is TRBV6-5; D is undetermined. Sequenced sample: blood. This clonotype originated in a woman in her 30s in good health. The CDR3 is CASSRTESNEKLFF. The CDR3 DNA reads as TGTGCCAGCAGTAGGACGGAGAGTAATGAAAAACTGTTTTTT.